This T cell receptor (beta chain) was documented in a study of response to subunit inactivated influenza vaccine. Findings and limits, study-wide: Few additional T cells are recruited per seasonal influenza vaccination, authors suggested.

Concerning this clonotype itself: Its matching antigen is unknown.

TCRdb fed the RT-PCR reads into MiXCR, producing one record per CDR3 protein. The table lists hundreds of thousands of distinct CDR3 sequences, approximately 21% of them singletons. This CDR3 contains 13 residues. J was trimmed by 4 bases and V by 8 bases; bases with no gene match: 8. Germline CDR1 MDHEN, CDR2 SYDVKM. This chain joins TRBV28 and TRBJ2-7, with 7 positions matching TRBD1. This TCR came from a man between 45 and 75 years old who received an inactivated influenza vaccine. Sample: PBMCs from blood, taken about 20 months after vaccination. CDR3 coding DNA: TGTGCCAGCCACCGGGGACAGAGGTACGAGCAGTACTTC. The encoded protein is CASHRGQRYEQYF.